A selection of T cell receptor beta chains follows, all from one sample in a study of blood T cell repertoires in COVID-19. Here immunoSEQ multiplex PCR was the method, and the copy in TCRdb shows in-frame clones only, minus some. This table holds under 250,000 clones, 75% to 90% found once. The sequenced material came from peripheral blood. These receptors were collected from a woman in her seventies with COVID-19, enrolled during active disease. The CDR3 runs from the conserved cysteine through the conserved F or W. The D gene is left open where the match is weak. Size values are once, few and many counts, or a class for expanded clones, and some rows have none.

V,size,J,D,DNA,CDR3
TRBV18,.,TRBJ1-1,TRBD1,TGTGCCAGCTCCTCCACAGGGGGATACACTGAAGCTTTCTTT,CASSSTGGYTEAFF
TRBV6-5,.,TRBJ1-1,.,TGTGCCAGCAGCTTTAGGAACACTGAAGCTTTCTTT,CASSFRNTEAFF
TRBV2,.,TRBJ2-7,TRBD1,TGTGCCAGTAGGACAGGGGCCTACGAGCAGTACTTC,CASRTGAYEQYF
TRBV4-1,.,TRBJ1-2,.,TGCGCCAGCAGCCAAGAATGGCAGGACTATGGCTACACCTTC,CASSQEWQDYGYTF
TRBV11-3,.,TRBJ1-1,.,TGTGCCAGCAGCTTTACACAGAACACTGAAGCTTTCTTT,CASSFTQNTEAFF
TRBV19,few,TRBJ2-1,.,TGTGCCAGTAGTAAGGTGGACAGCCCCTACAATGAGCAGTTCTTC,CASSKVDSPYNEQFF
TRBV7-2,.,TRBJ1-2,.,TGTGCCAGCAGCTCTATTTGGGGGGGATATGGCTACACCTTC,CASSSIWGGYGYTF
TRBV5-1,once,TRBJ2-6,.,TGCGCCAGCAGCTCAGACACGTCTGGGGCCAACGTCCTGACTTTC,CASSSDTSGANVLTF
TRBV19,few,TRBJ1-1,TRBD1,TGTGCCAGTAGTATCCGACAGGGAACCACTGAAGCTTTCTTT,CASSIRQGTTEAFF
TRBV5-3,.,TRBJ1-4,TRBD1,TGTGCCAGCAACCAGGGACAGGGCGGAAAACTGTTTTTT,CASNQGQGGKLFF
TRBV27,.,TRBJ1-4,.,TGTGCCAGCCGGTCTAATGAAAAACTGTTTTTT,CASRSNEKLFF
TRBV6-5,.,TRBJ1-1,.,TGTGCCAGCAGCCGCCGCGGGGACACTGAAGCTTTCTTT,CASSRRGDTEAFF
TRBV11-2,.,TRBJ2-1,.,TGTGCCAGCAGCTTAATTTTGAGGGCCGGCCGGGATGAGCAGTTCTTC,CASSLILRAGRDEQFF
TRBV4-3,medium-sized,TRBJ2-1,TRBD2,TGCGCCAGCAGCCAAGCCGCCATTCGAACTAGCGGTTACAATGAGCAGTTCTTC,CASSQAAIRTSGYNEQFF
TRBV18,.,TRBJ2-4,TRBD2,TGTGCCAGCTCACCACCGAGTCTAGCGGGAAACAAAAACATTCAGTACTTC,CASSPPSLAGNKNIQYF
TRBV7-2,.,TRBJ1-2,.,TGTGCCAGCAGCTTAGGAGGTCAGGGGAGCTATGGCTACACCTTC,CASSLGGQGSYGYTF
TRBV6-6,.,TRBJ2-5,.,TGTGCCAGCAGGCGAACGGGGGATGGGACCCAGTACTTC,CASRRTGDGTQYF
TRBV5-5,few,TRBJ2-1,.,TGTGCCAGCAGTCATCCTAGCGTCCACAATGAGCAGTTCTTC,CASSHPSVHNEQFF